This T cell receptor beta chain emerged from a study of graft-versus-host responses after intestinal transplantation. About the study: Transplant recipients had multivisceral, liver-intestinal, or isolated intestinal grafts. Anti-thymocyte globulin was used for induction in all recipients, who then took tacrolimus and steroids for approximately 3 years. Findings of the study overall: Recipient marrow harbored GvH clones, some of which surfaced first in ileum or blood. In patients with graft-donor T cell macrochimerism, allograft graft-versus-host to host-versus-graft clonal ratios were high.

Worth noting for this clone: Its specificity is not known.

Here immunoSEQ multiplex PCR was the method, and the copy in TCRdb shows in-frame clones only, minus some. The sample shows 130,000 to 150,000 clones, 80% to 95% of them seen only once. The CDR3 is 13 amino acids. The V end was cut by 5 bases, the J end by 5 bases, with 14 bases between. Germline V gene sequence: CDR1 SGHRS, CDR2 YFSETQ. V gene TRBV5-1 combines with J gene TRBJ2-7; D is undetermined. The source material was unstimulated CD4+ T cells sorted from spleen or lymph node cells, sampled before intestinal transplant. The TCR sequence derives from a human donor who received an intestinal transplant. CDR3 region: CASRVRGEDEQYF. The DNA for the CDR3 is TGCGCCAGCAGAGTACGTGGAGAAGACGAGCAGTACTTC.